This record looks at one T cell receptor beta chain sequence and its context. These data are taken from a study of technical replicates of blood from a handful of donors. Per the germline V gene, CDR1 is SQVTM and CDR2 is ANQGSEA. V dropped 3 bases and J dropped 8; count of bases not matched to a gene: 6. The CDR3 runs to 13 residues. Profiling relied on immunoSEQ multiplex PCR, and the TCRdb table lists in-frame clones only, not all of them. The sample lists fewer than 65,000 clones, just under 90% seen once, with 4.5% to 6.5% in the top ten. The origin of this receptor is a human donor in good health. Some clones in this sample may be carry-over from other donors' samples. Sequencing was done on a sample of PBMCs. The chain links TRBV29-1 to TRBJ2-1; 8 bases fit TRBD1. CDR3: CSVETGDFYEQFF. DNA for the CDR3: TGCAGCGTTGAGACAGGGGATTTCTATGAGCAGTTCTTC.